This section outlines one T cell receptor (beta chain) sequence together with its context. The sample belongs to a study of shared clonotypes between healthy human individuals. Germline CDR1 and CDR2: SGHNT and YYREEE (reference sequence). The CDR3 is 15 residues long. V lost 0 bases and J 2 bases, leaving 9 bases between the germline ends. Clones were sequenced by immunoSEQ multiplex PCR, and TCRdb holds only the in-frame ones, with some missing. Here the sample spans hundreds of thousands of clones, roughly 70% being singletons. The specimen was memory CD4+ T cells sorted from blood. The sample's subset: CD45RA-negative fraction. V usage is TRBV5-4 and J usage is TRBJ2-4; D remains ambiguous. The receptor was derived from a woman in her twenties or thirties in good health. The CDR3 reads CASSLELQTKNIQYF. In DNA form, the CDR3 reads TGTGCCAGCAGCTTGGAGCTGCAAACCAAAAACATTCAGTACTTC.